This entry lists 26 T cell receptor beta chains sequenced from one sample in a study of regulatory T cells in long-lasting Graves disease. Construction of TCR beta libraries relied on iRepertoire HTBI primers and on Arm-PCR targeting CDR3 regions. TCRdb fed the multiplex PCR reads into MiXCR, producing one record per CDR3 protein. The sample comprises 300,000 to 500,000 distinct CDR3 sequences, roughly 20% of which are singletons, and around 20% rests with the top ten. Stated time point: persistent/refractory GD, antithyroid drugs over 5 years with positive TRAb. There was RNA extracted from PBMCs, and the TCR library was made from it. The source was peripheral blood mononuclear cells (PBMCs), collected when the disease was refractory, from a patient treated with antithyroid drugs. The source is a female donor with Graves disease.

J is TRBJ2-2 and V is TRBV20-1, with 11 bases aligning to TRBD2. Germline-derived CDR1 and CDR2 are DFQATT and SNEGSKA (reference sequence). CDR3 size: 15 residues. The J segment lost 5 bases and the V segment lost 3 bases, leaving 5 bases of the junction unmatched. In nucleotides, the CDR3 is TGCAGTGCTAGTGTAGCGGGAGGGCCAACCGGGGAGCTGTTTTTT. As protein: CSASVAGGPTGELFF.

Many counts were recorded for this clonotype. The chain has TRBV10-3 and TRBJ1-2, with a possible D match to TRBD1 (5 bases). Trimming stripped 10 bases from V and 7 bases from J, with 13 bases between. The CDR3 covers 11 residues. Per germline, CDR1 ENHRY and CDR2 SYGVKD. This chain's CDR3 is CASQERGGYTF. For the CDR3, the DNA is TGTGCCAGCCAGGAAAGGGGTGGCTACACCTTC.

This clonotype has only a few counts. The V and J genes are TRBV28 and TRBJ1-1; a possible D gene is TRBD1 (5 bases). Deletions cut 5 bases from V and 8 bases from J, with 12 bases between. CDR3 size: 12 residues. CDR1 and CDR2 from the germline V gene are MDHEN and SYDVKM. As DNA, the CDR3 is TGTGCCAGCAGTCGGGACGTTTCAGAAGCTTTCTTT. This gives the protein CASSRDVSEAFF.

This clonotype was picked up many times. The gene calls are TRBV28 and TRBJ2-5, with 9 bases matching TRBD2. Germline V lookup: CDR1 MDHEN, CDR2 SYDVKM. Trimming at V came to 3 bases and at J to 3 bases, leaving 8 bases not matched to a gene. CDR3 length equals 16 residues. This chain's CDR3 is CASSFIAGASEETQYF. The CDR3 coding sequence is TGTGCCAGCAGTTTTATAGCGGGAGCATCAGAAGAGACCCAGTACTTC.

The V call is TRBV2, the J call TRBJ2-3; 10 bases align to TRBD2. The V and J ends lost 6 bases and 1 base, in that order; junction bases with no gene match: 4. The CDR3 is 15 amino acids. Looked up from germline, CDR1 is SNHLY and CDR2 is FYNNEI. The CDR3 region is CASSRTSGRTDTQYF. The CDR3 DNA follows: TGTGCCAGCAGCCGGACTAGCGGTCGCACAGATACGCAGTATTTT.

This chain joins TRBV9 and TRBJ2-2; 9 bases align to TRBD1. The V segment lost 5 bases and the J segment 7 bases; nucleotides outside the gene matches: 12. This CDR3 contains 16 residues. Germline CDR1 and CDR2: SGDLS and YYNGEE. This CDR3 reads CASSDHGTGFGGELFF. The CDR3 DNA reads TGTGCCAGCAGTGACCACGGGACAGGGTTTGGCGGGGAGCTGTTTTTT.

This clonotype was observed a few times. The CDR3 spells CASSEGAGVGTGELFF. Written as DNA, the CDR3 is TGTGCCAGCAGTGAAGGAGCGGGAGTGGGCACCGGGGAGCTGTTTTTT. V and J are TRBV25-1 and TRBJ2-2; 8 bases agree with TRBD2. The CDR3 contains 16 residues. V lost 2 bases, J lost 4 bases, and 6 bases stayed unmatched. Germline V gene sequence: CDR1 MGHDK, CDR2 SYGVNS.

This clonotype was seen more than once but under ten times. CDR3 region: CATATSGGGDTQYF. DNA of the CDR3: TGTGCCACCGCGACTAGCGGGGGTGGCGATACGCAGTATTTT. The gene calls are TRBV10-3 and TRBJ2-3, with 12 bases fitting TRBD2. This CDR3 contains 14 residues. CDR1 is ENHRY and CDR2 is SYGVKD in the germline V gene. The junction had 8 bases not matched to a gene; V was cut back by 10 bases and J by 6 bases.

This clonotype occurred a few times. The chain joins TRBV20-1 to TRBJ1-1, with D possibly being TRBD1 (5 bases). CDR3 size: 12 residues. V gave up 2 bases and J gave up 4 bases, with 8 bases separating them. Germline-derived CDR1 and CDR2 are DFQATT and SNEGSKA (reference sequence). CDR3 bases: TGCAGTGCTAGACAGGGACCCACTGAAGCTTTCTTT. It codes for CSARQGPTEAFF.

This clonotype has ten or more counts. The chain couples TRBV7-8 to TRBJ1-1; TRBD1 is a possible D gene (5 bases). Germline values: CDR1 SGHVS, CDR2 FQNEAQ. This CDR3 spans 14 amino acids. V dropped 5 bases and J dropped 7 bases, with 17 bases sitting between them. DNA for the CDR3: TGTGCCAGCAGCCTCCGCCGGGACCGCCTTGAAGCTTTCTTT. Translation: CASSLRRDRLEAFF. Filled out from reference TRBV7-8 and TRBJ1-1, the complete variable domain reads GAGVSQSPRYKVAKRGQDVALRCDPISGHVSLFWYQQALGQGPEFLTYFQNEAQLDKSGLPSDRFFAERPEGSVSTLKIQRTQQEDSAVYLCASSLRRDRLEAFFGQGTRLTVV.

The J gene is TRBJ2-7, the V gene TRBV28; possible D gene TRBD1, 6 bases. CDR3 length: 14 amino acids. Germline V gene data show CDR1 as MDHEN and CDR2 as SYDVKM. V lost 7 bases, J lost 2 bases, and 15 bases lay in between. DNA of the CDR3: TGTGCCAGCAACCCTCAGGGGACGACCTACGAGCAGTACTTC. Its translation is CASNPQGTTYEQYF. Filled out from reference TRBV28 and TRBJ2-7, the complete variable domain reads DVKVTQSSRYLVKRTGEKVFLECVQDMDHENMFWYRQDPGLGLRLIYFSYDVKMKEKGDIPEGYSVSREKKERFSLILESASTNQTSMYLCASNPQGTTYEQYFGPGTRLTVT.

A few counts support this clonotype. The chain joins TRBV12-3 or TRBV12-4 to TRBJ2-7, with D perhaps given as TRBD1 or TRBD2 (5 bases each). The CDR3 is made up of 14 amino acids. Trimming left V 4 bases short and J 2 bases short, with 12 bases between. CDR3 sequence reads: CASSSWDAPYEQYF. The CDR3 DNA reads TGTGCCAGCAGTTCCTGGGACGCTCCCTACGAGCAGTACTTC.

This clonotype was detected many times. The germline gene is not matched at one end of the junction; a read error may be the cause. The chain links TRBV7-2 to TRBJ2-5; 8 bases align to TRBD2. CDR3 length: 15 amino acids. The germline V gene has CDR1 SGHTA and CDR2 FQGNSA. The CDR3 sequence is CPSSQLAVGVGTQYF. DNA of the CDR3: TGTCCCAGCAGTCAACTAGCGGTCGGGGTGGGGACCCAGTACTTC. Looking up the rest from reference TRBV7-2 and TRBJ2-5 gives the full variable domain: GAGVSQSPSNKVTEKGKDVELRCDPISGHTALYWYRQSLGQGLEFLIYFQGNSAPDKSGLPSDRFSAERTGGSVSTLTIQRTQQEDSAVYLCPSSQLAVGVGTQYFGPGTRLLVL.

This clonotype has just a few counts. The genes are TRBV5-6 and TRBJ2-7, with 8 positions matching TRBD2. J lost 3 bases, V lost 0 bases, and 5 bases had no gene match. This CDR3 is built from 15 residues. Germline-derived CDR1 and CDR2 are SGHDT and YYEEEE. Written as DNA, the CDR3 is TGTGCCAGCAGCTTGGGACTAGCGTACCGCTACGAGCAGTACTTC. Translation gives CASSLGLAYRYEQYF.

This clonotype was seen ten or more times. This chain connects TRBV9 to TRBJ2-7; D possibly corresponds to TRBD2 (6 bases). CDR3 length equals 14 residues. CDR1 is SGDLS, CDR2 YYNGEE, per germline. Trimming removed 3 bases at V and 3 bases at J, with 13 bases between. The CDR3 region is CASSGSGTNYEQYF. The CDR3 region has the DNA TGTGCCAGCAGCGGTAGCGGAACAAACTACGAGCAGTACTTC.

The chain recombines TRBV7-8 with TRBJ1-5; D might be TRBD1 (5 bases). This CDR3 contains 16 residues. Trimming shortened V by 0 bases and J by 4 bases, and 13 bases separated the two germline ends. The germline V gene encodes CDR1 SGHVS and CDR2 FQNEAQ. The CDR3 protein is CASSLARQGVNQPQHF. CDR3 nucleotides: TGTGCCAGCAGCTTAGCGAGGCAGGGTGTTAATCAGCCCCAGCATTTT. Looking up the rest from reference TRBV7-8 and TRBJ1-5 gives the full variable domain: GAGVSQSPRYKVAKRGQDVALRCDPISGHVSLFWYQQALGQGPEFLTYFQNEAQLDKSGLPSDRFFAERPEGSVSTLKIQRTQQEDSAVYLCASSLARQGVNQPQHFGDGTRLSIL.

This clonotype has at least ten counts. V gene TRBV20-1 combines with J gene TRBJ1-5; 7 bases match TRBD1. J was trimmed by 6 bases and V by 2 bases; bases with no gene match: 1. There are 12 residues in the CDR3. Germline values: CDR1 DFQATT, CDR2 SNEGSKA (reference sequence). The CDR3 protein is CSARQGGQPQHF. CDR3 nucleotides: TGCAGTGCTAGACAGGGGGGTCAGCCCCAGCATTTT.

The sample holds many counts of this clonotype. This chain joins TRBV7-2 and TRBJ2-7; D gene uncertain. V lost 5 bases to trimming and J lost 4 bases, with 15 bases between them. The CDR3 contains 14 residues. Germline V lookup: CDR1 SGHTA, CDR2 FQGNSA. The CDR3 region is CASSRETSSYEQYF. CDR3 bases: TGTGCCAGCAGCCGCGAGACCTCCTCTTACGAGCAGTACTTC. The full variable domain, with the rest looked up from reference TRBV7-2 and TRBJ2-7, is GAGVSQSPSNKVTEKGKDVELRCDPISGHTALYWYRQSLGQGLEFLIYFQGNSAPDKSGLPSDRFSAERTGGSVSTLTIQRTQQEDSAVYLCASSRETSSYEQYFGPGTRLTVT.

The V and J genes are TRBV6-1 and TRBJ1-5; D is perhaps TRBD1 (6 bases). V was pared by 5 bases and J by 4 bases, with 9 bases between. The CDR3 totals 13 residues. CDR1 is MNHNS and CDR2 is SASEGT in the germline V gene. CDR3 nucleotides: TGTGCCAGCAGTCACGGACAGAATCAGCCCCAGCATTTT. It is translated as CASSHGQNQPQHF.

The chain carries TRBV19 and TRBJ1-5; no reliable D call. Germline V lookup: CDR1 LNHDA, CDR2 SQIVND (reference sequence). CDR3 length equals 13 residues. V gave up 5 bases and J gave up 4 bases, with 9 bases separating them. The DNA for the CDR3 is TGTGCCAGTAGTCCAAGCCTGAATCAGCCCCAGCATTTT. Its protein is CASSPSLNQPQHF.

This clonotype was observed many times. The V call is TRBV3-1, the J call TRBJ1-4, with D perhaps TRBD1 (6 bases). V was cut by 0 bases and J by 8 bases, with 13 bases left in between. The CDR3 runs 15 residues. Germline V gives CDR1 LGHDT, CDR2 YNNKEL (reference sequence). The CDR3 DNA follows: TGTGCCAGCAGCCAAGAACCAGGGGACTCAGAAAAACTGTTTTTT. Protein sequence: CASSQEPGDSEKLFF.

This clonotype was counted a few times. A much larger clone is a single base away; this may be a read error. The chain has TRBV6-1 and TRBJ1-5; perhaps TRBD1 as D (6 bases). From germline, CDR1 is MNHNS and CDR2 SASEGT. CDR3 length: 17 amino acids. Written as DNA, the CDR3 is TGTGCCGGCAGCCACGGAAGGGGGGACTATAGCAATCAGCCCCAGCATTTT. Residues: CAGSHGRGDYSNQPQHF.

The chain joins TRBV10-3 to TRBJ2-7, with 11 nucleotides matching TRBD1. The CDR3 is 14 amino acids. Germline loops: CDR1 ENHRY, CDR2 SYGVKD. J was trimmed by 7 bases and V by 5 bases; bases with no gene match: 7. CDR3 nucleotide sequence: TGTGCCATCAGTACCGGGACAGGGGGGGGAGAGCAGTACTTC. Translation gives CAISTGTGGGEQYF.

V usage is TRBV4-1 and J usage is TRBJ2-7; 7 bases agree with TRBD1. CDR3 size: 16 residues. V was clipped by 0 bases and J by 7 bases; unmatched bases: 12. Germline V gene data show CDR1 as MGHRA and CDR2 as YSYEKL. In DNA form, the CDR3 reads TGCGCCAGCAGCCAAGATCTGGACAGGCCGGATAGGGAGCAGTACTTC. Protein product: CASSQDLDRPDREQYF.

This clonotype was detected ten times or more. The V and J genes are TRBV27 and TRBJ1-1, with 7 bases aligning to TRBD1. The CDR3 sequence is 15 residues long. Germline V CDR1 and CDR2: MNHEY, SMNVEV (reference sequence). Trimming cost V 6 bases and J 2 bases; bases outside gene matches: 9. The CDR3 region has the DNA TGTGCCAGCAGCGCCGGGACAGCCAGAAACACTGAAGCTTTCTTT. It translates to CASSAGTARNTEAFF.

The CDR3 DNA sequence: TGTGCCAGTTACCCCGTGAACCGGACAGGGAACAAACAGCCCCAGCATTTT. It specifies CASYPVNRTGNKQPQHF. This chain connects TRBV14 to TRBJ1-5; 8 bases agree with TRBD1. The CDR3 runs 17 residues. V lost 9 bases and J lost 7; bases outside the gene matches: 20. CDR1 is SGHDN, CDR2 FVKESK, per germline.